This entry lists 16 T cell receptor beta chains sequenced from one sample in a study of Ad26.COV2.S vaccination and SARS-CoV-2 variants. Treatment denoted: some 20 received Ad26.COV2.S at low or high dose, single or two shots; about 5 received placebo; per-sample allocation not given. The samples were gathered on day 63 after the first injection of vaccine or placebo. TCRdb's copy holds only in-frame clones and misses some; the assay was immunoSEQ multiplex PCR. Found here are more than 350,000 clones, 75% to 95% of them singletons; the top ten hold 12%. This specimen consisted of peripheral blood, obtained in a trial of Ad26.COV2.S vaccine versus placebo. The receptors stem from a person between 18 and 60 years old who received the Ad26.COV2.S COVID-19 vaccine or a placebo.

This chain connects TRBV6-5 to TRBJ2-2, with unresolved D. The germline V gene has CDR1 MNHEY and CDR2 SVGAGI. V was pared by 7 bases and J by 4 bases, with 7 bases between. The CDR3 has 12 amino acids. Here the CDR3 reads CASKNPTGELFF. CDR3 bases: TGTGCCAGCAAGAACCCCACCGGGGAGCTGTTTTTT.

The genes are TRBV10-3 and TRBJ2-1; TRBD1 matches 7 bases. The CDR3 has 15 residues. V was clipped by 2 bases and J by 5 bases; unmatched bases: 6. Germline assignment: CDR1 ENHRY and CDR2 SYGVKD. CDR3 protein: CAISEPGQIHNEQFF. The CDR3 bases are TGTGCCATCAGTGAGCCGGGACAGATCCACAATGAGCAGTTCTTC.

This chain links TRBV7-6 with TRBJ2-3; 12 positions match TRBD2. The CDR3 extends over 15 amino acids. Trimming removed 5 bases from V and 3 bases from J; junction bases left unmatched: 3. Looked up from germline, CDR1 is SGHVS and CDR2 is FNYEAQ. The CDR3 here is CASSPLAGGTDTQYF. DNA of the CDR3: TGTGCCAGCAGCCCACTAGCGGGAGGTACAGATACGCAGTATTTT.

The V gene is TRBV24-1, the J gene TRBJ1-1; 7 bases align to TRBD1. This CDR3 is built from 13 residues. Trimming removed 7 bases from V and 0 bases from J; junction bases left unmatched: 1. Germline V gene sequence: CDR1 KGHDR, CDR2 SFDVKD. The CDR3 coding sequence is TGTGCCACCAGGGGACAGCTGAACACTGAAGCTTTCTTT. Protein sequence: CATRGQLNTEAFF.

This rearrangement joins TRBV29-1 to TRBJ2-1, with D possibly called TRBD1 or TRBD2 (5 bases each). The CDR3 loop spans 14 amino acids. Germline V gene sequence: CDR1 SQVTM, CDR2 ANQGSEA. V was trimmed by 7 bases and J by 1 base, leaving 14 bases between them. CDR3 in DNA: TGCAGCGGTACGACTGGGGGTTCCTACAATGAGCAGTTCTTC. Residues: CSGTTGGSYNEQFF.

The chain couples TRBV12-2 to TRBJ2-7; TRBD1 is taken as the D call from the table, unchecked against the DNA. TRBV12-2 is tagged as a pseudogene. This CDR3 has 18 residues. In DNA, the CDR3 is TGTGCAAGTCGCTTAGCCGTCCCCGACAACTCGAAGGTCTACGAGCAGTACTTC. Protein: CASRLAVPDNSKVYEQYF.

The gene calls are TRBV3-1 (or the pseudogene TRBV3-2) and TRBJ1-1; perhaps TRBD1 as D (5 bases). The length of the CDR3 is 14 residues. The V end was cut by 6 bases, the J end by 5 bases, with 16 bases between. Germline V lookup: CDR1 LGHDT, CDR2 YNNKEL (reference sequence). In nucleotides, the CDR3 is TGTGCCAGCAGAAAACAGGACGGGGGAACTGAAGCTTTCTTT. It codes for CASRKQDGGTEAFF.

This chain links TRBV4-3 with TRBJ1-1; TRBD1 agrees at 8 bases. With 3 bases clipped from V and 5 bases from J, the junction kept 5 bases outside the gene matches. This CDR3 comprises 14 residues. Germline CDR1 is LGHNA and CDR2 is YSLEER. CDR3 coding DNA: TGCGCCAGCAGCCAGGGGGACAGGTGGACTGAAGCTTTCTTT. This encodes CASSQGDRWTEAFF.

The chain uses TRBV28 and TRBJ2-7, with D uncertain. Per germline, CDR1 MDHEN and CDR2 SYDVKM. This CDR3 is built from 13 residues. V was clipped by 5 bases and J by 3 bases, with 11 bases between them. CDR3 DNA: TGTGCCAGCAGTCTATATGACGACTACGAGCAGTACTTC. It encodes CASSLYDDYEQYF.

This chain uses TRBV7-2 with TRBJ1-2; D not certain. In germline, CDR1 is SGHTA, CDR2 FQGNSA. The CDR3 length is 12 residues. V shed 1 base and J shed 4 bases, with 4 bases lying between them. CDR3 bases: TGTGCCAGCAGCTTAGAGGGCTATGGCTACACCTTC. Translation: CASSLEGYGYTF.

The rearrangement joins TRBV29-1 to TRBJ1-2; weak D call: TRBD1 (6 bases). Germline V CDR1 and CDR2: SQVTM, ANQGSEA. CDR3 length: 13 residues. Between the trimmed V and J ends, which lost 5 bases and 6 bases, there was a span of 16 bases. CDR3 residues: CSVQTDSRHGYTF. As DNA, the CDR3 is TGCAGCGTTCAGACGGACAGTCGGCATGGCTACACCTTC.

This rearrangement joins TRBV15 to TRBJ2-4; tentatively, D is TRBD2 (7 bases). Germline V gives CDR1 LNHNV, CDR2 YYDKDF (reference sequence). Trimming removed 3 bases at V and 5 bases at J, with 20 bases between. This CDR3 is 17 amino acids long. CDR3 coding DNA: TGTGCCACCAGCAGCGTTCCCTTGGGGGGGGCCGAAAACATTCAGTACTTC. It codes for CATSSVPLGGAENIQYF.

V usage is TRBV24-1 and J usage is TRBJ2-1; perhaps TRBD1 as D (5 bases). This CDR3 has 16 amino acids. The ends were cut back, 7 bases at V and 6 bases at J, with 21 bases in the middle. Germline loops: CDR1 KGHDR, CDR2 SFDVKD. The CDR3 here is CATSRALVLSTNEQFF. The CDR3, as DNA: TGTGCCACCAGCAGGGCGTTAGTCCTCTCTACCAATGAGCAGTTCTTC.

The chain has TRBV28 and TRBJ1-5; TRBD1 agrees at 10 bases. V was clipped by 4 bases and J by 0 bases; unmatched bases: 9. The CDR3 consists of 18 residues. CDR1 and CDR2 (germline): MDHEN, SYDVKM. The CDR3 sequence: CASSSPTGGLYSNQPQHF. DNA of the CDR3: TGTGCCAGCAGTTCCCCGACAGGGGGCCTTTATAGCAATCAGCCCCAGCATTTT. Together with reference TRBV28 and TRBJ1-5, the CDR3 gives the full variable domain: DVKVTQSSRYLVKRTGEKVFLECVQDMDHENMFWYRQDPGLGLRLIYFSYDVKMKEKGDIPEGYSVSREKKERFSLILESASTNQTSMYLCASSSPTGGLYSNQPQHFGDGTRLSIL.

J is TRBJ2-5 and V is TRBV27; 14 bases map to TRBD2. Trimming cost V 7 bases and J 4 bases; bases outside gene matches: 11. This CDR3 is 17 amino acids long. Germline V gene sequence: CDR1 MNHEY, CDR2 SMNVEV (reference sequence). The chain's CDR3 is CASKVGLAGGPAETQYF. CDR3 nucleotide sequence: TGTGCCAGCAAGGTTGGACTAGCGGGAGGCCCCGCAGAGACCCAGTACTTC.

The chain couples TRBV7-6 to TRBJ2-1; 12 nucleotides match TRBD2. CDR3 length: 18 residues. Per germline, CDR1 SGHVS and CDR2 FNYEAQ. Losses at the gene ends were 1 base for V and 4 bases for J; bases not matched to a gene: 8. CDR3: CASSLVSLAGGIYNEQFF. Written as DNA, the CDR3 is TGTGCCAGCAGCTTAGTGTCCCTAGCGGGAGGGATATACAATGAGCAGTTCTTC.